This TCR beta chain was sequenced during a study of blood T cell repertoires in COVID-19. Generated by immunoSEQ multiplex PCR, the TCRdb table keeps only in-frame clones and is missing some. The sample records a few hundred thousand clones, over 75% being singletons. CDR3 length equals 12 residues. CDR1 and CDR2 from the germline V gene are MGHDK and SYGVNS. The V gene is TRBV25-1, the J gene TRBJ2-1; 8 bases match TRBD2. This TCR was sampled from a man aged 35 to 55 in a cohort exposed to, infected with or recovered from COVID-19 (not recorded which). The sequencing input was PBMCs or T cells enriched from blood (not recorded which). The CDR3 spells CAASGSYNEQFF. The CDR3 DNA is TGTGCTGCCAGCGGGAGTTACAATGAGCAGTTCTTC.